This T cell receptor beta chain was obtained from a study of blood T cell repertoires in COVID-19. Study-wide background: There were acute and convalescent COVID-19 samples, and they came from the United States, Italy and Spain. PBMCs, B-cell-depleted T cells, or T cells provided the cDNA or gDNA that made up the material.

This table comes from immunoSEQ multiplex PCR, and its TCRdb copy is limited to in-frame clones, with some not included. The data contain more than 9,500 clones, 75% to 90% of them singletons. Germline V gene sequence: CDR1 LNHDA, CDR2 SQIVND (reference sequence). This CDR3 is 15 amino acids long. J gave up 2 bases and V 4 bases, and 4 bases lay outside the gene matches. The V call is TRBV19, the J call TRBJ2-2; 7 nucleotides match TRBD1. Sequenced input: peripheral blood. The TCR was taken from a human donor in a cohort sampled during active COVID-19. The DNA of the CDR3 is TGTGCCAGTAGTAAAGACAGGGCCAACACCGGGGAGCTGTTTTTT. Translation gives CASSKDRANTGELFF.